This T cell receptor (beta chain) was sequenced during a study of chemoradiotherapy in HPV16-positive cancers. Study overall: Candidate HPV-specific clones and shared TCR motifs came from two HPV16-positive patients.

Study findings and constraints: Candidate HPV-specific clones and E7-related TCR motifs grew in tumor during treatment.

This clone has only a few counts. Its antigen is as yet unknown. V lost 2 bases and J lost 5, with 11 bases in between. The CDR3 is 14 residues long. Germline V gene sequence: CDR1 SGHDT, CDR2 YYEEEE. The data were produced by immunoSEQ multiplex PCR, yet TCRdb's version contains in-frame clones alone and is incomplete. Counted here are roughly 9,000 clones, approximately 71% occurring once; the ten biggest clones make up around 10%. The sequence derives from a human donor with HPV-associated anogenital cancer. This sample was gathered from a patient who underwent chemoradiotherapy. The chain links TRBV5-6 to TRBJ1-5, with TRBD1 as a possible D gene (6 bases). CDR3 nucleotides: TGTGCCAGCAGCTTACAGGGTGCGCATCAGCCCCAGCATTTT. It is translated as CASSLQGAHQPQHF.